What follows are 11 T cell receptor beta chains derived from one specimen sequenced in a study of response to subunit inactivated influenza vaccine. TCRdb reanalysed the RT-PCR reads using MiXCR and keeps one entry per CDR3 protein. The sample holds approximately 530,000 distinct CDR3 sequences, roughly 7.6% seen once. Here the sequenced sample was PBMCs from blood, taken approximately 25 months after vaccination. The receptors were gathered from a man aged 50 to 69 who received an inactivated influenza vaccine.

This clonotype showed up just a few times. V and J are TRBV10-2 and TRBJ2-3; D tentatively fits TRBD1 or TRBD2 (5 bases each). This CDR3 contains 12 residues. Germline V gene sequence: CDR1 WSHSY, CDR2 SAAADI. V dropped 10 bases and J dropped 5 bases, with 13 bases sitting between them. CDR3 in DNA: TGCGCCACGCTCGGGGCCGGAGATACGCAGTATTTT. Protein: CATLGAGDTQYF.

There are many counts of this clonotype. The rearrangement joins TRBV20-1 to TRBJ2-5; D ambiguous. Germline V CDR1 and CDR2: DFQATT, SNEGSKA (reference sequence). There are 12 residues in the CDR3. The V gene lost 3 bases and the J gene lost 2 bases, with 7 bases spanning the gap. CDR3 amino acids: CSASGQQETQYF. The CDR3 DNA reads as TGCAGTGCTAGCGGGCAACAAGAGACCCAGTACTTC.

The chain links TRBV28 to TRBJ2-7, with TRBD2 matching 7 bases. This CDR3 has 15 amino acids. V shed 4 bases and J 9 bases; nucleotides not matched to a gene: 15. Germline V gene lookup returns CDR1 MDHEN and CDR2 SYDVKM. The CDR3 here is CASSSLIAGVDGQYF. The CDR3 region has the DNA TGTGCCAGCAGTTCCCTTATCGCGGGAGTGGACGGGCAGTACTTC.

In its sample, this clonotype was seen a few times. The chain is built from TRBV7-2 and TRBJ2-7; D is unclear. Germline lookup yields CDR1 SGHTA and CDR2 FQGNSA. V lost 0 bases and J 5 bases, leaving 8 bases between the germline ends. The CDR3 is 13 amino acids. The CDR3 nucleotides read TGTGCCAGCAGCTTAGCGTATGGGAACGAGCAGTACTTC. It is translated as CASSLAYGNEQYF.

The chain couples TRBV4-1 to TRBJ2-2, with TRBD1 matching 8 bases. The CDR3 is 18 residues long. The junction had 11 bases not matched to a gene; V was cut back by 1 base and J by 4 bases. Germline-derived CDR1 and CDR2 are MGHRA and YSYEKL. In DNA, the CDR3 is TGCGCCAGCAGCCAAGGAACCGGACAGGGCTCGTTCACCGGGGAGCTGTTTTTT. Translation: CASSQGTGQGSFTGELFF.

Here the CDR3 DNA reads TGTGCCATCAATGGGGGCAGTACCTACGAGCAGTACTTC. The encoded protein is CAINGGSTYEQYF. This chain links TRBV10-3 with TRBJ2-7, with a possible D match to TRBD1 (6 bases). V was pared by 7 bases and J by 2 bases, with 12 bases between. The CDR3 is 13 residues long. The germline CDR1 and CDR2 sequences are ENHRY and SYGVKD.

This clonotype was recorded at least ten times. The chain is built from TRBV15 and TRBJ2-7, with D maybe TRBD2 (6 bases). V was cut by 3 bases and J by 4 bases, with 19 bases left in between. The CDR3 loop spans 16 amino acids. The germline CDR1 and CDR2 sequences are LNHNV and YYDKDF (reference sequence). The CDR3 nucleotides are TGTGCCACCAGCAGGTACGGAGGGAGCGGAGCTTACGAGCAGTACTTC. It specifies CATSRYGGSGAYEQYF. The full variable domain, with the rest looked up from reference TRBV15 and TRBJ2-7, is DAMVIQNPRYQVTQFGKPVTLSCSQTLNHNVMYWYQQKSSQAPKLLFHYYDKDFNNEADTPDNFQSRRPNTSFCFLDIRSPGLGDTAMYLCATSRYGGSGAYEQYFGPGTRLTVT.

The rearrangement uses TRBV24-1 and TRBJ1-2; D is ambiguous. The CDR3 is 13 residues long. Germline V lookup: CDR1 KGHDR, CDR2 SFDVKD. The V end was cut by 4 bases, the J end by 8 bases, with 13 bases between. CDR3 sequence (DNA): TGTGCCACCAGTGACACACTGGAGAGGGGCTACACCTTC. It specifies CATSDTLERGYTF.

This clonotype was picked up a small number of times. The chain recombines TRBV12-3 or TRBV12-4 with TRBJ2-7, with D perhaps TRBD1 or TRBD2 (5 bases each). This CDR3 comprises 14 residues. Trimming took off 6 bases at V and 4 bases at J, with 16 bases between the two ends. CDR3 protein: CASRRQGDHYEQYF. Here the CDR3 DNA reads TGTGCCAGCAGGCGTCAGGGAGACCATTACGAGCAGTACTTC.

The genes are TRBV7-2 and TRBJ1-6; TRBD1 agrees at 9 bases. Unmatched junction bases numbered 2, after V lost 6 bases and J lost 8 bases. Germline V lookup: CDR1 SGHTA, CDR2 FQGNSA. This CDR3 has 13 amino acids. The CDR3 DNA reads TGTGCCAGCAGGGGGGACAGGGATTCACCCCTCCACTTT. Encoded protein: CASRGDRDSPLHF.

There are a few counts of this clonotype. V gene TRBV4-2 combines with J gene TRBJ1-2; D remains unclear. The CDR3 is made up of 16 amino acids. V lost 0 bases, J lost 4 bases, and 15 bases lay in between. CDR1 is LGHNA, CDR2 YNFKEQ, per germline. CDR3 sequence: CASSQEDWQALYGYTF. The CDR3 DNA is TGTGCCAGCAGCCAAGAGGATTGGCAGGCCCTCTATGGCTACACCTTC.